One and the same sample provided the 7 T cell receptor beta chains below, sequenced in a study of blood T cell repertoires in COVID-19. Profiling relied on immunoSEQ multiplex PCR, and the TCRdb table lists in-frame clones only, not all of them. The sample contains about 68,000 clones, 83% of which appear only once. The specimen sequenced was peripheral blood. The source is a man older than 75 with acute or convalescent COVID-19.

The V and J genes are TRBV10-1 and TRBJ2-3, with 7 positions matching TRBD2. V shed 0 bases, J shed 5 bases, and the junction held 5 bases outside the gene matches. The CDR3 runs to 15 residues. Germline CDR1 and CDR2: WNHNN and SYGVQD (reference sequence). CDR3 bases: TGCGCCAGCAGTGAGTCGGGAGGGAGAATAGATACGCAGTATTTT. Encoded protein: CASSESGGRIDTQYF.

CDR3 amino acids: CASSYRETQYF. The DNA of the CDR3 is TGTGCCAGCAGTTACCGGGAGACCCAGTACTTC. The chain couples TRBV6-2 or TRBV6-3 to TRBJ2-5; the D is unclear. Germline CDR1 reads MNHEY; CDR2 reads SVGEGT. The CDR3 is 11 residues long. Trimming took 2 bases from V and 5 from J, leaving 3 bases between them.

The chain links TRBV19 to TRBJ2-3; no definite D call. Trimming shortened V by 6 bases and J by 1 base, and 11 bases separated the two germline ends. This CDR3 is 14 amino acids long. Looked up from germline, CDR1 is LNHDA and CDR2 is SQIVND (reference sequence). The CDR3 protein is CASRQQSGTDTQYF. The CDR3 coding sequence is TGTGCCAGTAGACAGCAGTCGGGCACAGATACGCAGTATTTT.

V gene TRBV19 combines with J gene TRBJ2-2, with 7 bases matching TRBD1. Germline trimming cut 5 bases from V and 5 bases from J; bases unmatched to any gene: 11. This CDR3 spans 16 amino acids. Germline V gene sequence: CDR1 LNHDA, CDR2 SQIVND (reference sequence). The CDR3 DNA follows: TGTGCCAGTAGTCCGACCGTAGACAGGGAAACCGGGGAGCTGTTTTTT. This sequence encodes CASSPTVDRETGELFF.

V and J are TRBV29-1 and TRBJ1-2, with 7 bases identical to TRBD1. Unmatched junction bases numbered 9, after V lost 8 bases and J lost 6 bases. This CDR3 contains 12 residues. Germline V gives CDR1 SQVTM, CDR2 ANQGSEA. This CDR3 reads CSPDGQADGYTF. The DNA of the CDR3 is TGCAGCCCAGATGGACAGGCGGATGGCTACACCTTC.

V gene TRBV15 combines with J gene TRBJ1-1, with a tentative D call TRBD1 (6 bases). Germline values: CDR1 LNHNV, CDR2 YYDKDF (reference sequence). V dropped 0 bases and J dropped 1 base, with 18 bases sitting between them. CDR3 length: 18 residues. Written as DNA, the CDR3 is TGTGCCACCAGCAGAGATCCAACTCCAGGGGCAAAGAACACTGAAGCTTTCTTT. Protein: CATSRDPTPGAKNTEAFF.

This clone was counted once. The sample carries other DNA sequences with the same CDR3. The J gene is TRBJ1-4, the V gene TRBV6-5; the D gene is possibly TRBD1 (6 bases). The V end lost 2 bases, the J end lost 4 bases, and 8 bases lay between the germline ends. This CDR3 has 14 residues. CDR1 and CDR2 (germline): MNHEY, SVGAGI. CDR3: CASSYGQSNEKLFF. CDR3 coding DNA: TGTGCCAGCAGTTACGGACAGAGTAATGAAAAACTGTTTTTT.